Included here is one T cell receptor beta chain sequence, with context. These data originate in a study of cytomegalovirus exposure and HLA in healthy donors. 60 Vbeta and 13 Jbeta primers were used in PCR. Clones were sequenced by immunoSEQ multiplex PCR, and TCRdb holds only the in-frame ones, with some missing. The data show around 150,000 clones, with approximately 79% seen just once and approximately 6.2% held by the top ten. CDR3 length: 14 amino acids. V gave up 6 bases and J gave up 8 bases; unmatched junction bases: 8. Germline V CDR1 and CDR2: MDHEN, SYDVKM. The V call is TRBV28, the J call TRBJ2-7; TRBD2 aligns across 12 bases. The sequence derives from a man aged 35-49 years in good health and CMV-seropositive. The sample taken for sequencing was PBMCs. The CDR3 here is CASSPTSGGTKQYF. The CDR3 DNA sequence: TGTGCCAGCAGCCCGACTAGCGGGGGTACTAAGCAGTACTTC.